One sample yielded the 30 T cell receptor beta chains listed below, sequenced in a study of patients and donors after allogeneic stem cell transplantation. TCRdb processed the RT-PCR reads anew with MiXCR; each CDR3 protein has one entry. The table lists about a million distinct CDR3 sequences, about a sixth of them singletons. Sequenced sample: blood, either unsorted or a sorted T cell fraction (not recorded which). These receptors were obtained from a human donor who was either an allogeneic HSCT recipient or a stem cell or donor lymphocyte infusion donor (not recorded which). It is not recorded whose cells these are; they may come from a transplant donor.

This clonotype was recorded a few times. J is TRBJ1-1 and V is TRBV12-3 or TRBV12-4; D is undetermined. This CDR3 region has 13 residues. Trimming shortened V by 5 bases and J by 5 bases, and 12 bases separated the two germline ends. The CDR3, as DNA: TGTGCCAGCAGTCCTACACGGCATACTGAAGCTTTCTTT. Amino acids: CASSPTRHTEAFF.

V is TRBV7-9 and J is TRBJ1-4; 7 bases match TRBD1. This CDR3 comprises 14 residues. CDR1 and CDR2 (germline): SEHNR, FQNEAQ (reference sequence). J was trimmed by 4 bases and V by 4 bases; bases with no gene match: 3. The chain's CDR3 is CASSSGQYNEKLFF. CDR3 DNA sequence: TGTGCCAGCAGCTCGGGACAGTATAATGAAAAACTGTTTTTT.

This clonotype was detected many times. V and J are TRBV10-3 and TRBJ2-5; 12 positions match TRBD2. Trimming took 10 bases from V and 1 from J; bases not matched to a gene: 1. Germline lookup yields CDR1 ENHRY and CDR2 SYGVKD. This CDR3 spans 13 amino acids. CDR3 sequence reads: CATTSGSQETQYF. In DNA, the CDR3 is TGTGCCACGACTAGCGGGAGCCAAGAGACCCAGTACTTC.

The chain combines TRBV20-1 with TRBJ2-4, with D tentatively TRBD2 (5 bases). Germline loops: CDR1 DFQATT, CDR2 SNEGSKA (reference sequence). V was cut by 0 bases and J by 1 base, with 22 bases left in between. This CDR3 is 19 amino acids long. This CDR3 is CSAREAPRRRVSAKNIQYF. The CDR3 bases are TGCAGTGCTAGAGAGGCGCCTAGGAGGCGTGTTTCGGCCAAAAACATTCAGTACTTC.

This clonotype was detected only a few times. This chain uses TRBV10-3 with TRBJ2-5; D uncertain. Deletions cut 3 bases from V and 2 bases from J, with 10 bases between. Germline V lookup: CDR1 ENHRY, CDR2 SYGVKD. This CDR3 has 14 amino acids. The DNA for the CDR3 is TGTGCCATCAGTGATAGGGCAGAACAAGAGACCCAGTACTTC. It is translated as CAISDRAEQETQYF.

The chain uses TRBV4-2 and TRBJ1-2; 9 bases match TRBD1. V trimming: 4 bases; J trimming: 0 bases; junction bases outside the gene matches: 9. The CDR3 has 17 amino acids. The V gene's germline CDR1 is LGHNA and CDR2 YNFKEQ. This CDR3 is CASSPNPRDRANYGYTF. The CDR3 nucleotides are TGTGCCAGCAGCCCTAATCCCCGGGACAGGGCTAACTATGGCTACACCTTC.

This clonotype was picked up a small number of times. The chain combines TRBV7-2 with TRBJ1-3, with D perhaps TRBD1 (5 bases). The CDR3 runs to 16 residues. Deletions cut 5 bases from V and 0 bases from J, with 14 bases between. Germline V gene data show CDR1 as SGHTA and CDR2 as FQGNSA. The CDR3 nucleotides are TGTGCCAGCAGCCCGAGGGCCAGGGCCTCTGGAAACACCATATATTTT. Protein product: CASSPRARASGNTIYF.

This chain links TRBV18 with TRBJ1-1, with a tentative D call TRBD1 (6 bases). V lost 4 bases to trimming and J lost 2 bases, with 11 bases between them. The CDR3 extends over 14 amino acids. CDR1 and CDR2 (germline): KGHSH, LQKENI. CDR3 residues: CASSQPGTNTEAFF. As DNA, the CDR3 is TGTGCCAGCTCACAGCCTGGGACAAACACTGAAGCTTTCTTT.

This clonotype appeared a few times. The genes are TRBV12-3 or TRBV12-4 and TRBJ1-1, with D possibly matching TRBD1 (5 bases). The CDR3 sequence is 16 residues long. Trimming stripped 1 base from V and 0 bases from J, with 12 bases between. The CDR3 region is CASSLDRWAMNTEAFF. The CDR3 bases are TGTGCCAGCAGTTTAGACAGGTGGGCCATGAACACTGAAGCTTTCTTT.

The CDR3 is CSVELWDRQGYGYTF. CDR3 sequence (DNA): TGCAGCGTTGAACTCTGGGACAGACAGGGGTATGGCTACACCTTC. The chain uses TRBV29-1 and TRBJ1-2, with TRBD1 matching over 8 bases. The length of the CDR3 is 15 residues. Trimming took 2 bases from V and 5 from J; bases not matched to a gene: 10. Germline V gene lookup returns CDR1 SQVTM and CDR2 ANQGSEA.

The chain employs TRBV20-1 and TRBJ2-3; 13 bases align to TRBD2. CDR1 and CDR2 (germline): DFQATT, SNEGSKA (reference sequence). Trimming cost V 5 bases and J 8 bases; bases outside gene matches: 10. CDR3 size: 15 residues. The CDR3 bases are TGCAGTGCTCGGCGGGGGACTAGCGGGGACGGTACGCAGTATTTT. Its translation: CSARRGTSGDGTQYF.

CDR3 protein: CSVRTGNEQYF. CDR3 DNA sequence: TGCAGCGTCAGGACAGGGAACGAGCAGTACTTC. The chain employs TRBV29-1 and TRBJ2-7; 8 bases align to TRBD1. After removal of 6 bases from V and 5 bases from J, the junction contained 3 bases not matched to a gene. The CDR3 is made up of 11 amino acids. The germline V gene has CDR1 SQVTM and CDR2 ANQGSEA.

In its sample, this clonotype was seen a few times. The rearrangement joins TRBV7-2 to TRBJ2-1, with D unclear. The germline gives CDR1 SGHTA, CDR2 FQGNSA. V was cut by 5 bases and J by 6 bases, with 11 bases left in between. CDR3 size: 13 residues. The CDR3 DNA is TGTGCCAGCAGCCCTCCCGCGGTCAATGAGCAGTTCTTC. Translating gives CASSPPAVNEQFF.

The chain combines TRBV20-1 with TRBJ2-3; 7 bases match TRBD1. The CDR3 consists of 15 residues. Germline V gene lookup returns CDR1 DFQATT and CDR2 SNEGSKA (reference sequence). V was clipped by 5 bases and J by 4 bases; unmatched bases: 12. This chain's CDR3 is CSAPKGAQAPDTQYF. The CDR3 nucleotides are TGCAGTGCTCCAAAGGGGGCGCAGGCGCCAGATACGCAGTATTTT.

This clonotype was observed many times. The chain joins TRBV20-1 to TRBJ1-2; D possibly corresponds to TRBD1 (5 bases). V lost 3 bases and J lost 3, with 14 bases in between. This CDR3 comprises 14 residues. The V gene's germline CDR1 is DFQATT and CDR2 SNEGSKA (reference sequence). The CDR3 spells CSASGGGVDYGYTF. The CDR3 coding sequence is TGCAGTGCTAGTGGGGGAGGGGTAGACTATGGCTACACCTTC.

This chain connects TRBV21-1 to TRBJ2-4. TRBV21-1 is designated a pseudogene. CDR3 length: 14 amino acids. CDR3 residues: CASSQGPDKNIQYF. The CDR3 region has the DNA TGTGCCAGCAGCCAAGGACCGGACAAAAACATTCAGTACTTC.

This clonotype has a handful of counts. J is TRBJ1-1 and V is TRBV12-3 or TRBV12-4; 8 bases are shared with TRBD1. The CDR3 sequence is 16 residues long. With 2 bases clipped from V and 4 bases from J, the junction kept 9 bases outside the gene matches. The CDR3 DNA reads TGTGCCAGCAGTTTATCGACAGGGGCCCGGGGCACTGAAGCTTTCTTT. Amino acids: CASSLSTGARGTEAFF.

This clonotype was observed a handful of times. V usage is TRBV3-1 and J usage is TRBJ1-2, with 9 positions matching TRBD1. J gave up 4 bases and V 1 base, and 10 bases lay outside the gene matches. Germline V gene data show CDR1 as LGHDT and CDR2 as YNNKEL (reference sequence). This CDR3 has 17 amino acids. The CDR3, as DNA: TGTGCCAGCAGCCAAGGGGACGGGACAGGGTTTATCTATGGCTACACCTTC. Translating gives CASSQGDGTGFIYGYTF.

The DNA of the CDR3 is TGTGCCAGCAGCTGGAGGGAGGCCGGGGAGCTGTTTTTT. It translates to CASSWREAGELFF. V gene TRBV7-9 combines with J gene TRBJ2-2; D perhaps matches TRBD2 (6 bases). Trimming pared 4 bases from V and 6 bases from J, leaving 9 bases between. Germline V lookup: CDR1 SEHNR, CDR2 FQNEAQ (reference sequence). This CDR3 spans 13 amino acids.

The DNA of the CDR3 is TGCAGTGCTAGAGATTTAAGTCCTAGCGGGAAATCCGGGGAGCTGTTTTTT. This codes for CSARDLSPSGKSGELFF. The chain uses TRBV20-1 and TRBJ2-2, with 9 bases matching TRBD2. Germline V gene lookup returns CDR1 DFQATT and CDR2 SNEGSKA (reference sequence). The CDR3 runs 17 residues. The ends lost 0 bases at V and 6 bases at J; junction bases unmatched: 11.

Only a few counts were recorded for this clonotype. The gene calls are TRBV12-3 or TRBV12-4 and TRBJ1-1; 7 nucleotides match TRBD1. The CDR3 is 14 amino acids. The V segment lost 6 bases and the J segment 5 bases; nucleotides outside the gene matches: 9. The CDR3 DNA follows: TGTGCCAGCAGGGGTGAAGGGGGCAAGACTGAAGCTTTCTTT. As protein: CASRGEGGKTEAFF.

The J gene is TRBJ2-5, the V gene TRBV4-2, with D possibly matching TRBD1 (5 bases). This CDR3 spans 14 amino acids. V was trimmed by 0 bases and J by 9 bases, leaving 14 bases between them. The germline gives CDR1 LGHNA, CDR2 YNFKEQ. The CDR3 loop is CASSQDEAEGAQYF. CDR3 sequence (DNA): TGTGCCAGCAGCCAAGATGAGGCAGAAGGGGCCCAGTACTTC.

This chain joins TRBV20-1 and TRBJ2-2, with 11 nucleotides matching TRBD2. Trimming took 5 bases from V and 1 from J; bases not matched to a gene: 3. In germline, CDR1 is DFQATT, CDR2 SNEGSKA (reference sequence). The CDR3 is made up of 15 amino acids. The CDR3 DNA sequence: TGCAGTGCTGTACTAGCGGGAGTGAACACCGGGGAGCTGTTTTTT. It codes for CSAVLAGVNTGELFF.

The CDR3 here is CASSPGAKGSNREKLFF. Written as DNA, the CDR3 is TGTGCCAGCAGCCCGGGGGCCAAAGGGAGTAATCGGGAAAAACTGTTTTTT. This chain joins TRBV11-2 and TRBJ1-4; weak D call: TRBD1 (6 bases). Germline CDR1 SGHAT, CDR2 FQNNGV. This CDR3 has 17 residues. V dropped 5 bases and J dropped 8 bases, with 24 bases sitting between them.

This clonotype was recorded once. The chain couples TRBV10-1 to TRBJ2-7; D is perhaps TRBD1 (5 bases). Between the trimmed V and J ends, which lost 6 bases and 1 base, there was a span of 13 bases. The germline V gene has CDR1 WNHNN and CDR2 SYGVQD (reference sequence). The CDR3 is 14 amino acids. CDR3 sequence (DNA): TGCGCCAGCAGGGAGACAGACCATTCCTACGAGCAGTACTTC. Translation: CASRETDHSYEQYF.

The chain joins TRBV21-1 to TRBJ1-1. TRBV21-1 is given as a pseudogene. This CDR3 region has 15 residues. In DNA form, the CDR3 reads TGTGCCAGCAGCAAAGCCCACGACAAGAACACTGAAGCTTTCTTT. Translation gives CASSKAHDKNTEAFF.

The gene calls are TRBV4-1 and TRBJ2-1; D remains unclear. Germline V gene sequence: CDR1 MGHRA, CDR2 YSYEKL. Trimming removed 5 bases from V and 13 bases from J, with 12 bases in between. CDR3 size: 11 residues. The CDR3 loop is CASSKSARQFF. The CDR3 nucleotides read TGCGCCAGCAGCAAATCCGCACGACAGTTCTTC.

A few counts support this clonotype. The chain combines TRBV3-1 with TRBJ2-3; 11 positions match TRBD2. Germline CDR1 reads LGHDT; CDR2 reads YNNKEL (reference sequence). V was pared by 6 bases and J by 2 bases, with 7 bases of the junction left unmatched. The CDR3 length is 16 residues. The CDR3 region has the DNA TGTGCCAGCAGTCCCAGACTAGCGGGACTCACAGATACGCAGTATTTT. Encoded protein: CASSPRLAGLTDTQYF.

This rearrangement joins TRBV2 to TRBJ1-5; no definite D call. V was shortened by 5 bases and J by 9 bases, with 8 bases between the two germline ends. The CDR3 is made up of 11 amino acids. CDR1 and CDR2 (germline): SNHLY, FYNNEI. CDR3 in amino acids: CASSTPGPQHF. The CDR3 DNA is TGTGCCAGCAGTACCCCTGGGCCCCAGCATTTT.

The CDR3 sequence: CASSQSGTQHF. CDR3 coding DNA: TGTGCCAGCAGCCAAAGTGGGACCCAGCATTTT. V usage is TRBV4-2 and J usage is TRBJ1-5; no reliable D call. Germline CDR1 LGHNA, CDR2 YNFKEQ. This CDR3 spans 11 amino acids. V lost 2 bases to trimming and J lost 11 bases, with 7 bases between them.